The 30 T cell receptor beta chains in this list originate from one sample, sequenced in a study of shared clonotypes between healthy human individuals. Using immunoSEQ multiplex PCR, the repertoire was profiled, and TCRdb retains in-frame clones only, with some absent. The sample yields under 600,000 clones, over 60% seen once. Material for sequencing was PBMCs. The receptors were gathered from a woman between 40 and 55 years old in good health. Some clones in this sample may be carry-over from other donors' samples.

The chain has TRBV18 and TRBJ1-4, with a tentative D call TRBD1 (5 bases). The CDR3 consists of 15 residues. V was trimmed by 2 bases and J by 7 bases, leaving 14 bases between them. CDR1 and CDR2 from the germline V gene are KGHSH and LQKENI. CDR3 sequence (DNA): TGTGCCAGCTCACCAAAGGGACTAACGACTGAAAAACTGTTTTTT. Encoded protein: CASSPKGLTTEKLFF.

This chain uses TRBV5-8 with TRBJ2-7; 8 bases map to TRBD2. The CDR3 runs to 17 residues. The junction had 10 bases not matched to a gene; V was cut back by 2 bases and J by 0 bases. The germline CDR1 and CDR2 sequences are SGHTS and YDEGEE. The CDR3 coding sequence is TGTGCCAGCAGCTTCGGGCTAGCGGGTCTCACCTCCTACGAGCAGTACTTC. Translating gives CASSFGLAGLTSYEQYF.

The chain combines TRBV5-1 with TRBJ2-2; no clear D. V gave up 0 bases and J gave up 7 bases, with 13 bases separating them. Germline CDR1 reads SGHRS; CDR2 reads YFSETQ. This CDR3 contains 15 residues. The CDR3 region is CASSLEGPWGGELFF. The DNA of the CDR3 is TGCGCCAGCAGCTTGGAGGGTCCGTGGGGCGGGGAGCTGTTTTTT.

This CDR3 reads CASSLGTGAQETQYF. CDR3 in DNA: TGCGCCAGCAGCTTAGGGACAGGGGCTCAAGAGACCCAGTACTTC. The chain couples TRBV5-1 to TRBJ2-5, with TRBD1 identical over 10 bases. Germline V gives CDR1 SGHRS, CDR2 YFSETQ. CDR3 length: 15 amino acids. Trimming took 2 bases from V and 2 from J; bases not matched to a gene: 3.

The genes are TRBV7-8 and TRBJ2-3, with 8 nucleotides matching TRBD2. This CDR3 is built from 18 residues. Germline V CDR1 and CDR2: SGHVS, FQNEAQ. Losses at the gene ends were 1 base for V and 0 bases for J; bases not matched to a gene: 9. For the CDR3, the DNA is TGTGCCAGCAGCTTAGGAGGTAGGTCTAGCGGGAGCACAGATACGCAGTATTTT. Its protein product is CASSLGGRSSGSTDTQYF.

CDR3 in amino acids: CASSQARISTDTQYF. In nucleotides, the CDR3 is TGCGCCAGCAGCCAAGCCCGGATAAGCACAGATACGCAGTATTTT. The rearrangement joins TRBV4-1 to TRBJ2-3; D is unresolved. The V end was cut by 1 base, the J end by 0 bases, with 8 bases between. The CDR3 runs 15 residues. Germline V lookup: CDR1 MGHRA, CDR2 YSYEKL.

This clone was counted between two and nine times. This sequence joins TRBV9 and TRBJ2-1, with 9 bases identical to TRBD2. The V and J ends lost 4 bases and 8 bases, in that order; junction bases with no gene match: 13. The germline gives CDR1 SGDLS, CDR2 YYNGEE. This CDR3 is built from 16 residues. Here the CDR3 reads CASSFPKRRGGDEQFF. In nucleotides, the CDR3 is TGTGCCAGCAGCTTTCCAAAGAGGCGGGGGGGCGATGAGCAGTTCTTC.

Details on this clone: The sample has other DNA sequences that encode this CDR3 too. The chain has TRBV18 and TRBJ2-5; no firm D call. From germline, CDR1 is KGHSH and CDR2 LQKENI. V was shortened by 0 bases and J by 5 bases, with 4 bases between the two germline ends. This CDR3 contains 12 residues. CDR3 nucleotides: TGTGCCAGCTCACCACCGGGGGAGACCCAGTACTTC. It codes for CASSPPGETQYF.

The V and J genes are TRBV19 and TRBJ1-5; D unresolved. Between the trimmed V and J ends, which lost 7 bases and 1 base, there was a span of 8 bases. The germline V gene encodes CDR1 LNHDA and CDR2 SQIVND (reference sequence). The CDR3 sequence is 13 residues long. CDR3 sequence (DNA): TGTGCCAGTAACGACGGGAGCAATCAGCCCCAGCATTTT. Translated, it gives CASNDGSNQPQHF. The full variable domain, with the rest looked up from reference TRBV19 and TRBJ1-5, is DGGITQSPKYLFRKEGQNVTLSCEQNLNHDAMYWYRQDPGQGLRLIYYSQIVNDFQKGDIAEGYSVSREKKESFPLTVTSAQKNPTAFYLCASNDGSNQPQHFGDGTRLSIL.

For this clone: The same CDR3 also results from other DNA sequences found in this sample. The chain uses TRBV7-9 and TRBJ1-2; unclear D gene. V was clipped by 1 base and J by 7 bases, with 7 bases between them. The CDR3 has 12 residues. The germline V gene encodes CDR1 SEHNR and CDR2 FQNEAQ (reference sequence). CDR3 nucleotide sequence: TGTGCCAGCAGCTTAGGCTCTCTTGGCTACACCTTC. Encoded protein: CASSLGSLGYTF.

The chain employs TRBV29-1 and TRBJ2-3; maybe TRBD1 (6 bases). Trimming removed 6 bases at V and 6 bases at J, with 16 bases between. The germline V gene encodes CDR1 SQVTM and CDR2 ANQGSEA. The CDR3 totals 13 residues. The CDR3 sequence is CSVHWTARDTQYF. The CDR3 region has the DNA TGCAGCGTCCACTGGACAGCCCGGGATACGCAGTATTTT.

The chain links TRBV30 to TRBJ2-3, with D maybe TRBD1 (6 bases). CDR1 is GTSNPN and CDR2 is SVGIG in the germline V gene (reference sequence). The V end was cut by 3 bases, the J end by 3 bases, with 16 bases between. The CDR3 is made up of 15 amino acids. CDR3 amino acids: CAWSRDTQITDTQYF. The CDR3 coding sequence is TGTGCCTGGAGCCGGGACACCCAGATTACAGATACGCAGTATTTT.

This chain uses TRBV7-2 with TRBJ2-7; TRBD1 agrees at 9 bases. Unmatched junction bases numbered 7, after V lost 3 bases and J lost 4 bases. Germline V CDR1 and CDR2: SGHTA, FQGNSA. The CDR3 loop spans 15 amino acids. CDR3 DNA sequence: TGTGCCAGCAGCTTTGGGACAGGGCGAATATACGAGCAGTACTTC. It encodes CASSFGTGRIYEQYF.

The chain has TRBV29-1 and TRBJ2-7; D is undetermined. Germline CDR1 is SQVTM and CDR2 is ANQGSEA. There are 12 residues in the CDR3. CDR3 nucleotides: TGCCGTGGTGAGCGTGTGGGCTACGAGCAGTACTTC. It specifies CRGERVGYEQYF.

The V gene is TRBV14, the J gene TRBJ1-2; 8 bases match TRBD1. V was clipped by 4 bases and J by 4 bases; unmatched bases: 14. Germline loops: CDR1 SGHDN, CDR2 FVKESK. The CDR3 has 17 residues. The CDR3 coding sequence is TGTGCCAGCAGCCCCTCCCGGGACAGGCCTTTTTCCTATGGCTACACCTTC. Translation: CASSPSRDRPFSYGYTF.

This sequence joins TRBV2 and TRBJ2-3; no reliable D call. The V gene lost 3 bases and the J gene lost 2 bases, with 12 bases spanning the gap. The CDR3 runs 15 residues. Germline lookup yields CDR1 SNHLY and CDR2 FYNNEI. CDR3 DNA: TGTGCCAGCAGTGAGTCTGGTCTGCCCACAGATACGCAGTATTTT. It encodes CASSESGLPTDTQYF. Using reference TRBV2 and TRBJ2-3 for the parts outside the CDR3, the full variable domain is EPEVTQTPSHQVTQMGQEVILRCVPISNHLYFYWYRQILGQKVEFLVSFYNNEISEKSEIFDDQFSVERPDGSNFTLKIRSTKLEDSAMYFCASSESGLPTDTQYFGPGTRLTVL.

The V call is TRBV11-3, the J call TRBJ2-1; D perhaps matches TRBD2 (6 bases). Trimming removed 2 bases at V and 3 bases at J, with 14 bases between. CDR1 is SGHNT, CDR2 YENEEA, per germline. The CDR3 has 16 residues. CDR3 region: CASSLSSGLGYNEQFF. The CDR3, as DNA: TGTGCCAGCAGCTTAAGTTCGGGACTTGGCTACAATGAGCAGTTCTTC. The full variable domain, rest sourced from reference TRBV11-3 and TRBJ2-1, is EAGVVQSPRYKIIEKKQPVAFWCNPISGHNTLYWYLQNLGQGPELLIRYENEEAVDDSQLPKDRFSAERLKGVDSTLKIQPAELGDSAVYLCASSLSSGLGYNEQFFGPGTRLTVL.

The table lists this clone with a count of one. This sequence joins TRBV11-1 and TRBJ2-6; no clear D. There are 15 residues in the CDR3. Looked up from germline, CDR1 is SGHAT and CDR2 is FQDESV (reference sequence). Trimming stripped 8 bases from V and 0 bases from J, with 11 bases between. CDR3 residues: CASRYRSSGANVLTF. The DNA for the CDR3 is TGTGCCAGCCGCTACAGATCCTCTGGGGCCAACGTCCTGACTTTC.

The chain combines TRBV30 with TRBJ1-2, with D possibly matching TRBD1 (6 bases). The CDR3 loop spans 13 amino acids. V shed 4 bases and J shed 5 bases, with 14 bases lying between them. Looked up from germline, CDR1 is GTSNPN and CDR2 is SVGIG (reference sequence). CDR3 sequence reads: CAWIPDRLYGYTF. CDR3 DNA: TGTGCCTGGATACCCGACAGGCTATATGGCTACACCTTC.

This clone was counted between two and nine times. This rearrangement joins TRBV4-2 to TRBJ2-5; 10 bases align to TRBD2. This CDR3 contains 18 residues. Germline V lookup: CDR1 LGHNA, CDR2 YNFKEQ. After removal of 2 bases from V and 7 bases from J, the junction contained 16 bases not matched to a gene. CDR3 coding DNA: TGTGCCAGCAGCCAACTAGAAGGGTCAGCGGGAGGGCCCCCGACCCAGTACTTC. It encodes CASSQLEGSAGGPPTQYF.

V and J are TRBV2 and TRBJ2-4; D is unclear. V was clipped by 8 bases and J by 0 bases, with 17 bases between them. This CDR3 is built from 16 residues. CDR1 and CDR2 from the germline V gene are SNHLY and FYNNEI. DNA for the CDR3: TGTGCCAGCTGCAGGTTGTGGCAAGGAGCCAAAAACATTCAGTACTTC. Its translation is CASCRLWQGAKNIQYF.

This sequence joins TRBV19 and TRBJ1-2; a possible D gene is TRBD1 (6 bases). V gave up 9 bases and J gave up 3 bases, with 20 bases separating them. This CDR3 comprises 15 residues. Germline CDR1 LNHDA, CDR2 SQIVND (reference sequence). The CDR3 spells CASKQGQGWYYGYTF. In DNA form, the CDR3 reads TGTGCCAGCAAACAGGGTCAGGGATGGTACTATGGCTACACCTTC. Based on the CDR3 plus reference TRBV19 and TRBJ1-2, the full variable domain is DGGITQSPKYLFRKEGQNVTLSCEQNLNHDAMYWYRQDPGQGLRLIYYSQIVNDFQKGDIAEGYSVSREKKESFPLTVTSAQKNPTAFYLCASKQGQGWYYGYTFGSGTRLTVV.

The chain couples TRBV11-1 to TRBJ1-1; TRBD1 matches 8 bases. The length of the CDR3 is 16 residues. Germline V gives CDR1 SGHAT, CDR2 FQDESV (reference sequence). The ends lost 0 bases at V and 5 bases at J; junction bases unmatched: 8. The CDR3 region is CASSLAVGQGFTEAFF. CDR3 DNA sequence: TGTGCCAGCAGCTTAGCAGTTGGACAGGGCTTTACTGAAGCTTTCTTT.

The CDR3 loop reads CASRATRGQGYGNEQFF. The CDR3 DNA reads as TGTGCCAGTAGAGCAACCAGGGGACAGGGGTATGGAAATGAGCAGTTCTTC. This sequence joins TRBV19 and TRBJ2-1, with 10 bases lining up with TRBD1. V shed 6 bases, J shed 7 bases, and the junction held 15 bases outside the gene matches. This CDR3 is built from 17 residues. Germline lookup yields CDR1 LNHDA and CDR2 SQIVND (reference sequence).

The CDR3 bases are TGTGCCAGCAGCTGGGACACTTACACTGAAGCTTTCTTT. It is translated as CASSWDTYTEAFF. The chain recombines TRBV5-5 with TRBJ1-1, with D possibly matching TRBD1 (6 bases). The CDR3 has 13 residues. From germline, CDR1 is SGHKS and CDR2 YYEKEE (reference sequence). V was shortened by 3 bases and J by 3 bases, with 9 bases between the two germline ends.

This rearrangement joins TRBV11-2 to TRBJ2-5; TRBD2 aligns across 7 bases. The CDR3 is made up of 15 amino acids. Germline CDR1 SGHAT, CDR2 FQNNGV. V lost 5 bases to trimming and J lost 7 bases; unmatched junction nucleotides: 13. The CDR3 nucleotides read TGTGCCAGCAGCCCCGTGGGACTACTGATAGGGACCCAGTACTTC. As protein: CASSPVGLLIGTQYF.

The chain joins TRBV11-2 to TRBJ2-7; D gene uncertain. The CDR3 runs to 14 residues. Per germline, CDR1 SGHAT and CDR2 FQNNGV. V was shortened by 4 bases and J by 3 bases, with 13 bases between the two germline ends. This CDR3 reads CASSSSDGRYEQYF. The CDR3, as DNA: TGTGCCAGCAGCTCTTCCGACGGCCGCTACGAGCAGTACTTC.

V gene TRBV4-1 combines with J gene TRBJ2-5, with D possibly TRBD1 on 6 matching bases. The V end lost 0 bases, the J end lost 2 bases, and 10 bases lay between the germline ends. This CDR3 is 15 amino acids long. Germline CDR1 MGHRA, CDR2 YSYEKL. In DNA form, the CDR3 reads TGCGCCAGCAGCCAAGAGGATAGGGGGCAAGAGACCCAGTACTTC. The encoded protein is CASSQEDRGQETQYF.

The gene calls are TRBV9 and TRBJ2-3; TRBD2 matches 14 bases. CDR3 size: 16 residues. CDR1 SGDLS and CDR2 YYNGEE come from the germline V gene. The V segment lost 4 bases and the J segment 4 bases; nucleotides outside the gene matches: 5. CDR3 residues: CASSHGLAGGADTQYF. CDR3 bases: TGTGCCAGCAGCCACGGACTAGCGGGAGGTGCAGATACGCAGTATTTT.

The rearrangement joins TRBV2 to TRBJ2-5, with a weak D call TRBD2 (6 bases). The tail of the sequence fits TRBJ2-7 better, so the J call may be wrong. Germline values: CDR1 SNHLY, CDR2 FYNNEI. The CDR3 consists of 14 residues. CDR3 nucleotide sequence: TGTGCCAGCACCGCGGGGCCAGCTACCTACGAGCAGTACTTC. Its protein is CASTAGPATYEQYF.